Below are 12 T cell receptor beta chains sequenced from a single sample in a study of Graves' ophthalmopathy and Graves' hyperthyroidism. TCR beta CDR3 regions were amplified from RNA transcripts. HTBI primers primed a first-round RT-PCR, and a second-round multiplex PCR followed. TCRdb itself ran the multiplex PCR reads through MiXCR, one entry per CDR3 protein. The table includes 200,000 to 250,000 distinct CDR3 sequences, roughly 21% detected once. Material: peripheral blood. These receptor sequences come from a woman aged 45-59 years with Graves' ophthalmopathy.

This clonotype showed up many times. The chain joins TRBV30 to TRBJ1-1; D may be TRBD1 (5 bases). The CDR3 covers 12 residues. Trimming left V 8 bases short and J 4 bases short, with 14 bases between. Germline lookup yields CDR1 GTSNPN and CDR2 SVGIG (reference sequence). The DNA for the CDR3 is TGTGCCGGGCAGGGAAGGAGCACTGAAGCTTTCTTT. Amino acids: CAGQGRSTEAFF.

This clonotype was counted many times. This chain links TRBV10-3 with TRBJ1-5; TRBD1 matches 8 bases. Germline V lookup: CDR1 ENHRY, CDR2 SYGVKD. The CDR3 extends over 14 amino acids. V shed 3 bases, J shed 6 bases, and the junction held 4 bases outside the gene matches. CDR3: CAISDTGGGQPQHF. The CDR3 nucleotides read TGTGCCATCAGTGATACAGGGGGGGGTCAGCCCCAGCATTTT.

This chain connects TRBV28 to TRBJ2-5; D gene ambiguous. V shed 6 bases and J shed 7 bases, with 18 bases lying between them. The CDR3 loop spans 14 amino acids. The germline V gene encodes CDR1 MDHEN and CDR2 SYDVKM. In DNA form, the CDR3 reads TGTGCCAGCAGCCCCTATTCCTCTGCGGTGACCCAGTACTTC. It yields the protein CASSPYSSAVTQYF.

This clonotype has just a few counts. A much larger clone lies a single base off, so this may be a read error. It is likely a read error, because the conserved phenylalanine at the end of the CDR3 is missing. The chain carries TRBV27 and TRBJ2-7, with no clear D. Germline V gene sequence: CDR1 MNHEY, CDR2 SMNVEV (reference sequence). V was clipped by 3 bases and J by 3 bases, with 9 bases between them. The CDR3 spans 13 residues. CDR3 sequence (DNA): TGTGCCAGCAGTTTCTCCCGCAACTACGAGCAGTACCTC. Its protein is CASSFSRNYEQYL.

This clonotype occurred many times. A read error may be the cause here, since a much bigger clone is one base away. This rearrangement joins TRBV6-1 to TRBJ1-1, with D perhaps matching TRBD1 (5 bases). In germline, CDR1 is MNHNS, CDR2 SASEGT. The CDR3 consists of 13 residues. Trimming removed 7 bases at V and 7 bases at J, with 16 bases between. The CDR3 sequence is CASKRSGGGEAFF. CDR3 bases: TGTGCCAGCAAACGCAGCGGGGGGGGTGAAGCTTTCTTT.

This clonotype was found many times. The rearrangement uses TRBV11-2 and TRBJ1-6; 8 nucleotides match TRBD1. The V and J ends lost 6 bases and 7 bases, in that order; junction bases with no gene match: 11. The CDR3 has 16 residues. The germline CDR1 and CDR2 sequences are SGHAT and FQNNGV. DNA of the CDR3: TGTGCCAGCAGTTCACACTCCGGGACAGGAAATTCACCCCTCCACTTT. Its translation: CASSSHSGTGNSPLHF.

This chain links TRBV7-2 with TRBJ2-7; D call uncertain. The CDR3 is 14 amino acids. Germline CDR1 reads SGHTA; CDR2 reads FQGNSA. Trimming removed 1 base from V and 0 bases from J, with 7 bases in between. DNA for the CDR3: TGTGCCAGCAGCTTAGATTATACCTCCTACGAGCAGTACTTC. Its protein product is CASSLDYTSYEQYF. Full variable domain (rest looked up from reference TRBV7-2 and TRBJ2-7): GAGVSQSPSNKVTEKGKDVELRCDPISGHTALYWYRQSLGQGLEFLIYFQGNSAPDKSGLPSDRFSAERTGGSVSTLTIQRTQQEDSAVYLCASSLDYTSYEQYFGPGTRLTVT.

This clonotype showed up just a few times. This rearrangement joins TRBV12-3 or TRBV12-4 to TRBJ1-1, with a possible D match to TRBD1 (5 bases). V was shortened by 2 bases and J by 7 bases, with 11 bases between the two germline ends. The CDR3 extends over 13 amino acids. The CDR3 DNA sequence: TGTGCCAGCAGTTTATTCGAGGGGAGTGAAGCTTTCTTT. Translation gives CASSLFEGSEAFF.

This clonotype was observed a handful of times. The CDR3 loop reads CASSALIFDGGTGELFF. CDR3 in DNA: TGTGCCAGTAGTGCACTGATCTTCGACGGAGGCACCGGGGAGCTGTTTTTT. J is TRBJ2-2 and V is TRBV19, with a weak D call TRBD2 (5 bases). V was trimmed by 5 bases and J by 4 bases, leaving 20 bases between them. The CDR3 extends over 17 amino acids. Germline assignment: CDR1 LNHDA and CDR2 SQIVND (reference sequence).

The chain combines TRBV6-1 with TRBJ2-7; D is undetermined. CDR3 length: 13 residues. Trimming took 4 bases from V and 3 from J, leaving 10 bases between them. Germline lookup yields CDR1 MNHNS and CDR2 SASEGT. CDR3 in DNA: TGTGCCAGCAGTGTAGCTTCTGGCTACGAGCAGTACTTC. It yields the protein CASSVASGYEQYF.

This clonotype occurred many times. This chain uses TRBV5-1 with TRBJ1-3; D gene unclear. CDR3 length: 16 amino acids. Germline values: CDR1 SGHRS, CDR2 YFSETQ. V was pared by 0 bases and J by 4 bases, with 14 bases between. DNA for the CDR3: TGCGCCAGCAGCTTGGGTAACGTGGGTGACGGAAACACCATATATTTT. Its translation is CASSLGNVGDGNTIYF.

This clonotype was detected many times. The chain links TRBV6-1 to TRBJ2-7; TRBD2 agrees at 8 bases. After removal of 8 bases from V and 0 bases from J, the junction contained 9 bases not matched to a gene. The CDR3 extends over 15 amino acids. Per the germline V gene, CDR1 is MNHNS and CDR2 is SASEGT. The CDR3 DNA reads as TGTGCCAGCTTTAGCGGGACTAGTGGCTCCTACGAGCAGTACTTC. This translates into CASFSGTSGSYEQYF.